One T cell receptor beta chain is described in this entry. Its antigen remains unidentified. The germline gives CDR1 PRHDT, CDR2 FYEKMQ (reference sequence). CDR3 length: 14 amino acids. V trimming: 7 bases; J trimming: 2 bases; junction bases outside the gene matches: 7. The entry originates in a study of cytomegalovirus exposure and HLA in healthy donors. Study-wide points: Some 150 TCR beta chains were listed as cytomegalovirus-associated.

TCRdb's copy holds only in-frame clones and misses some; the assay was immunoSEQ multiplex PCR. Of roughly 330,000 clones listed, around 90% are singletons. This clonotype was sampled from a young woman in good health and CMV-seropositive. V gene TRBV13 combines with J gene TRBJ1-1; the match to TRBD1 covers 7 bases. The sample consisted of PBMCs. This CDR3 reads CASTPGGLNTEAFF. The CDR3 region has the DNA TGTGCCAGCACTCCAGGGGGGCTCAACACTGAAGCTTTCTTT.